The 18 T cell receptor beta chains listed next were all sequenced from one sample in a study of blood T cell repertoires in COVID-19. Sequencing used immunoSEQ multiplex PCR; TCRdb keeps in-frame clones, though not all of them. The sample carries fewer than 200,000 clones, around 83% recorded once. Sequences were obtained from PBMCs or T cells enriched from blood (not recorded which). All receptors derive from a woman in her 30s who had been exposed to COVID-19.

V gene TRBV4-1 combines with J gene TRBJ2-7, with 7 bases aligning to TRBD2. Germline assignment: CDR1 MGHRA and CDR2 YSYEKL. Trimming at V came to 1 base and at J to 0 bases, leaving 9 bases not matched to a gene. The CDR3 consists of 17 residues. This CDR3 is CASSQGGGRDYSYEQYF. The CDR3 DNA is TGCGCCAGCAGCCAAGGCGGCGGACGGGACTACTCCTACGAGCAGTACTTC.

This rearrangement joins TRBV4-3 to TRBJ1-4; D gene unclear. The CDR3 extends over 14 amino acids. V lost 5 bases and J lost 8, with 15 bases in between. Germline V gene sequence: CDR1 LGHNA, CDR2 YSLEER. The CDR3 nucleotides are TGCGCCAGCAGCGCAGGTGTTCGTAGGGAAAAACTGTTTTTT. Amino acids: CASSAGVRREKLFF.

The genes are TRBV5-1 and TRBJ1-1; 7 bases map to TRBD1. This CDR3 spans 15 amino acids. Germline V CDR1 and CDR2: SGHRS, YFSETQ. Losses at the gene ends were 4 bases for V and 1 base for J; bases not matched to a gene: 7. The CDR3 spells CASSEGTAGNTEAFF. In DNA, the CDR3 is TGCGCCAGCAGCGAAGGGACAGCGGGGAACACTGAAGCTTTCTTT.

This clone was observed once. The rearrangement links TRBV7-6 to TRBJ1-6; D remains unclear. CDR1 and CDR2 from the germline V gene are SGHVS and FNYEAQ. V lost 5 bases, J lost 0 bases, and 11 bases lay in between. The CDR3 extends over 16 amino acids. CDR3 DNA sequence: TGTGCCAGCAGCCCCCGAGTTAGCTCCTATAATTCACCCCTCCACTTT. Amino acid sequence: CASSPRVSSYNSPLHF.

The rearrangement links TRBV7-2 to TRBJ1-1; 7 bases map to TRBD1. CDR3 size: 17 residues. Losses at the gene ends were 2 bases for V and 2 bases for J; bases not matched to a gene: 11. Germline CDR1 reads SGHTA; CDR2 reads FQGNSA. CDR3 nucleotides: TGTGCCAGCAGCTTAATCGCATACCGGGACAGAAACACTGAAGCTTTCTTT. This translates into CASSLIAYRDRNTEAFF.

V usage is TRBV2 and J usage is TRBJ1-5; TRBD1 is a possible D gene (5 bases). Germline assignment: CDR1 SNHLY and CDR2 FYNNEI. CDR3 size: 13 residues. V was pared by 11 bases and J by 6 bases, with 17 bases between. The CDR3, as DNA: TGTGCCTCCGGAAGGGGTGGGTTTCAGCCCCAGCATTTT. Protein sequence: CASGRGGFQPQHF.

In DNA form, the CDR3 reads TGTGCCAGCTCATCGGACAGGGACACTGAAGCTTTCTTT. As protein: CASSSDRDTEAFF. The rearrangement uses TRBV18 and TRBJ1-1; 8 nucleotides match TRBD1. Per germline, CDR1 KGHSH and CDR2 LQKENI. The CDR3 spans 13 residues. V shed 5 bases and J 3 bases; nucleotides not matched to a gene: 2.

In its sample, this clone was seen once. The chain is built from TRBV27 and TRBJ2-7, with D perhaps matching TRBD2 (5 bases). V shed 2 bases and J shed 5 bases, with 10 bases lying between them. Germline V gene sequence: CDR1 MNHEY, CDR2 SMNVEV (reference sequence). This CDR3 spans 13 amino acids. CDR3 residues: CASSLGEPHEQYF. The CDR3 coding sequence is TGTGCCAGCAGTTTAGGGGAGCCCCACGAGCAGTACTTC.

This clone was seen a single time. CDR3 sequence (DNA): TGTGCCAGCATGGGACAAGCCGCGAACACCGGGGAGCTGTTTTTT. Protein: CASMGQAANTGELFF. The chain carries TRBV7-6 and TRBJ2-2; D is possibly TRBD1 (6 bases). This CDR3 is built from 15 residues. The V and J ends lost 7 bases and 0 bases respectively, with 12 bases between them. Per germline, CDR1 SGHVS and CDR2 FNYEAQ.

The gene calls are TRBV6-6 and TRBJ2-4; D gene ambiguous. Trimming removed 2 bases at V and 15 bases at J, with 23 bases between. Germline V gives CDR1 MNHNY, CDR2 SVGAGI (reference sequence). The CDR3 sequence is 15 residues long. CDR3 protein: CASSYELQRRAEMYF. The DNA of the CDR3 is TGTGCCAGCAGTTACGAGCTTCAGAGACGCGCGGAGATGTACTTC.

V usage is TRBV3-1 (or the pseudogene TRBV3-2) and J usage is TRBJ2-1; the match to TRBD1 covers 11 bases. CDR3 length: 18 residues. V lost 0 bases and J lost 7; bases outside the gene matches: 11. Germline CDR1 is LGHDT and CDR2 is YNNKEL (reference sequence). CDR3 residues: CASSQDRFGQGAWNEQFF. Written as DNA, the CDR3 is TGTGCCAGCAGCCAAGATAGGTTTGGACAGGGGGCTTGGAATGAGCAGTTCTTC.

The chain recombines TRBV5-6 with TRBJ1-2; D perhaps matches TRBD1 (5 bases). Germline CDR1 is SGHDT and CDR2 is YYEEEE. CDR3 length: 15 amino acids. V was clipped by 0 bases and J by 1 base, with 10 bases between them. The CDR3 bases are TGTGCCAGCAGCTTGGGACAGCTTGTTAACTATGGCTACACCTTC. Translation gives CASSLGQLVNYGYTF.

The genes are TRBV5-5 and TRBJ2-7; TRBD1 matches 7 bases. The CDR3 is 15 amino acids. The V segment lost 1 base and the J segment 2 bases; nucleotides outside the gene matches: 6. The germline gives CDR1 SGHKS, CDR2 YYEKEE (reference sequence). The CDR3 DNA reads TGTGCCAGCAGCTTGCAGCGTGGGACAGCCTACGAGCAGTACTTC. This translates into CASSLQRGTAYEQYF.

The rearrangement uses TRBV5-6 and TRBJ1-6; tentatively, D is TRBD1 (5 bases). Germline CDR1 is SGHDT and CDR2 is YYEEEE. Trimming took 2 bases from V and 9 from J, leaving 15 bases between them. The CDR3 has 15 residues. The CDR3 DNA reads TGTGCCAGCAGCTTAGGGGTACAGGCCGGTTCACCCCTCCACTTT. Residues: CASSLGVQAGSPLHF. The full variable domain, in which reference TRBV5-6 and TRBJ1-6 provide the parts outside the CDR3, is DAGVTQSPTHLIKTRGQQVTLRCSPKSGHDTVSWYQQALGQGPQFIFQYYEEEERQRGNFPDRFSGHQFPNYSSELNVNALLLGDSALYLCASSLGVQAGSPLHFGNGTRLTVT.

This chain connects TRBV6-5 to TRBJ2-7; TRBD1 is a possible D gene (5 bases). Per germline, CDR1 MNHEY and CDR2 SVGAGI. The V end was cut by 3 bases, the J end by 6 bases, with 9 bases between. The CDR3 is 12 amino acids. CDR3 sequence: CASSYRGLEQYF. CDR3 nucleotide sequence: TGTGCCAGCAGTTATAGGGGTCTCGAGCAGTACTTC.

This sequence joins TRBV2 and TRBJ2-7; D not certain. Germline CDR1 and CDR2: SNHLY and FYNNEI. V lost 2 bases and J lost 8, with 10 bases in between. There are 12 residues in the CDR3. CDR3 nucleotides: TGTGCCAGCAGTGAAACCCGGGTCCAGCAGTACTTC. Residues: CASSETRVQQYF.

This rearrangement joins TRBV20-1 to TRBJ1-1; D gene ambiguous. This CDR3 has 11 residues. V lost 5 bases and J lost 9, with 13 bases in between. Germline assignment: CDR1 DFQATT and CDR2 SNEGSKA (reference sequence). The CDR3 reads CSAEDGGQAFF. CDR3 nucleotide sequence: TGCAGTGCTGAGGACGGAGGGCAAGCTTTCTTT.

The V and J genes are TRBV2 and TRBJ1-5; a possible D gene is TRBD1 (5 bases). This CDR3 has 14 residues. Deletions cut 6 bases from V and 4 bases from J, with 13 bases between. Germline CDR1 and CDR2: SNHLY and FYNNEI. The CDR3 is CASRPDSSNQPQHF. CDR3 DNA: TGTGCCAGCAGACCCGACAGCAGTAATCAGCCCCAGCATTTT.